This T cell receptor beta chain was sequenced during a study of OX40 agonist ivuxolimab in advanced cancers. Drawing of blood for sampling happened at baseline, at cycle 4 day 1, and at cycle 7 day 1. Clones were sequenced by immunoSEQ multiplex PCR, and TCRdb holds only the in-frame ones, with some missing. The sample holds roughly 58,000 clones; around nine tenths are singletons and the top ten take over 0.6%. CDR1 and CDR2 from the germline V gene are MNHEY and SVGAGI. Trimming pared 4 bases from V and 0 bases from J, leaving 13 bases between. This CDR3 has 16 residues. The sample consisted of CD4+ or CD8+ T cells sorted from blood, taken in a trial of the OX40 agonist ivuxolimab. The chain recombines TRBV6-5 with TRBJ2-1; tentative D call: TRBD2 (6 bases). This TCR derives from an adult with an advanced solid tumor such as melanoma, head and neck, liver or kidney cancer. The CDR3 nucleotides read TGTGCCAGCAGTTTTGGACGGGGGAGCTCCTACAATGAGCAGTTCTTC. Its protein is CASSFGRGSSYNEQFF.